This is a list of T cell receptor beta chains from one sample in a study of T-cell reconstitution after alpha-beta-depleted transplantation in children. TCRdb reanalysed the PCR reads using MiXCR and keeps one entry per CDR3 protein. Here the sample spans about a million distinct CDR3 sequences, about 26% being singletons. Sample: PBMCs, mostly from graft donor cells, taken 360 days after TCRalphabeta/CD19-depleted stem cell transplant. Every receptor here comes from a boy in the first two years of life who had a stem cell transplant for SCID, so the T cells may come from the graft donor. The conserved cysteine and the conserved F or W are not part of the CDR3 here. D genes are given only for firm matches.

TRBV19	13	-	TRBJ2-1	ASSWDGSSYNEQF
TRBV7-9	15	TRBD1	TRBJ2-7	ASSLGTGQGNVYEQY
TRBV20-1	11	TRBD2	TRBJ2-3	SGTGTTMDTQY
TRBV29-1	12	-	TRBJ2-7	SATPEPGLREQY
TRBV7-2	15	TRBD2	TRBJ2-3	ASSLRGGGAGTDTQY
TRBV29-1	12	TRBD1	TRBJ2-5	SVVGTGGFETQY
TRBV7-9	12	TRBD2	TRBJ2-7	ASVTSGGLYEQY
TRBV7-6	16	TRBD1	TRBJ1-6	ASSRTVAGQGRYSPLH
TRBV20-1	13	TRBD2	TRBJ2-2	SAWGGGTNTGELF
TRBV19	11	-	TRBJ2-1	ASRAGSENEQF
TRBV20-1	12	-	TRBJ2-7	SARETGLSYEQY
TRBV2	10	-	TRBJ2-5	ASSEITETQY
TRBV20-1	10	TRBD1	TRBJ1-1	SAATGGEQAF